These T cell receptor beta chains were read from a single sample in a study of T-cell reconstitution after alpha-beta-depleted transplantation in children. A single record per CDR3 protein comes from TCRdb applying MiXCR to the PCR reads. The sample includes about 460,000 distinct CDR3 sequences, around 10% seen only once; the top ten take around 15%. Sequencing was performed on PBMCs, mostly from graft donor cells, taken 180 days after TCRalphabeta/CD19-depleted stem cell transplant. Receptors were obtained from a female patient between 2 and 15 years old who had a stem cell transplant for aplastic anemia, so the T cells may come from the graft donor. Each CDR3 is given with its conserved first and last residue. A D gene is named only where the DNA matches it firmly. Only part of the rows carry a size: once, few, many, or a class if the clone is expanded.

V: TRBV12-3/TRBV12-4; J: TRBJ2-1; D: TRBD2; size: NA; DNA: TGTGCCAGCAGTCCTTTAGCGGGAGCTAGTGAGCAGTTCTTC; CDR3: CASSPLAGASEQFF
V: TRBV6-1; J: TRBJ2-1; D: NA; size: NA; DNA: TGTGCCAGCCGACCCGGGTCGAGCTCCTACAATGAGCAGTTCTTC; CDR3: CASRPGSSSYNEQFF
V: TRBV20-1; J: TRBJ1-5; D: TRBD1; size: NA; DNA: TGCAGTGCTAGAGACCCCTCGGGACAGGAGGGGGTCGGCCCCCAGCATTTT; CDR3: CSARDPSGQEGVGPQHF
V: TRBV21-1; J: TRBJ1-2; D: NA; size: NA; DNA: TGTGCCAGCAGCAAAGCAAAAGGATCTAACTATGGCTACACCTTC; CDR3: CASSKAKGSNYGYTF
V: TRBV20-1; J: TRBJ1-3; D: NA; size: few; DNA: TGCAGTGTGAAGTTAACTGGGGCGGGAAACACCATATATTTT; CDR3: CSVKLTGAGNTIYF
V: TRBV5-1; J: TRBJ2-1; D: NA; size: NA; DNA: TGCGCCAGCAGCTTGGAACTAGACGGGAATGAGCAGTTCTTC; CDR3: CASSLELDGNEQFF
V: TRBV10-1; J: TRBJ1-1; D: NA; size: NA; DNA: TGCGCCAGCAGTGAGTTTGGGAGGGGGGAAGCTTTCTTT; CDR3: CASSEFGRGEAFF
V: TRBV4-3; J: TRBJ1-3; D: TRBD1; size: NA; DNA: TGCGCCAGCAGCCAAGATCTGGGACAGGGGTCTGGAAACACCATATATTTT; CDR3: CASSQDLGQGSGNTIYF
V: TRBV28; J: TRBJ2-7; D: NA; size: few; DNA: TGTGCCAGCAGAACAGGGCAGCGGGCCACCTACGAGCAGTACTTC; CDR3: CASRTGQRATYEQYF
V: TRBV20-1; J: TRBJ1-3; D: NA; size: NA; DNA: TGCAGTGCGTTGGGCATCTCTGGAAACACCATATATTTT; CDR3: CSALGISGNTIYF
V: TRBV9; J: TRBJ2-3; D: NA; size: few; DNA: TGTGCCAGCAGCGTAACTCCCGGTGGCGTTACGCAGTATTTT; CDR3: CASSVTPGGVTQYF
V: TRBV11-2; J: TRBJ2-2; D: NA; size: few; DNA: TGTGCCAGCAGCCCGAGGGGACGCCCTGAAGTGAACACCGGGGAGCTGTTTTTT; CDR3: CASSPRGRPEVNTGELFF
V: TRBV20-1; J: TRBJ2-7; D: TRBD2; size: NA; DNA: TGCAGTGCTAGACTAGCGGGAAACTACGAGCAGTACTTC; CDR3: CSARLAGNYEQYF
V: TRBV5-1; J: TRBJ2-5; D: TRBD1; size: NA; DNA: TGCGCCAGCAGCCTTTGGACAGGGGGGCCGGAGGAGACCCAGTACTTC; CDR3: CASSLWTGGPEETQYF
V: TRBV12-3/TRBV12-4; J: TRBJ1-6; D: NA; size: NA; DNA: TGTGCCAGCAGTTTAGCCATAACAAGTTCACCCCTCCACTTT; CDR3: CASSLAITSSPLHF
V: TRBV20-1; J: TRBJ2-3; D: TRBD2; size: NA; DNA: TGCAGTGCTGGACCGACTAGCGCAACCACAGATACGCAGTATTTT; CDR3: CSAGPTSATTDTQYF
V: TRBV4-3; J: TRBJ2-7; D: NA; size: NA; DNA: TGCGCCAGCAGCCAAGCAGGAGGGGGCGTCGGGTTTACCTACGAGCAGTACTTC; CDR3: CASSQAGGGVGFTYEQYF
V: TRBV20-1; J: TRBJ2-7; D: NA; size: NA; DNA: TGCAGTCTTAGGAGGACCTCCTACGAGCAGTACTTC; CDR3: CSLRRTSYEQYF
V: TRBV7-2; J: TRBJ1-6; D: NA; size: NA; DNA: TGTGCCAGCAGCGTAGCCTCCGGGAGGGGGATCCACTTT; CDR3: CASSVASGRGIHF
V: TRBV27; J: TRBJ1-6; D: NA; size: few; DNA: TGTGCCAGCAGTTTTATAGGAAATTCACCCCTCCACTTT; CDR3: CASSFIGNSPLHF
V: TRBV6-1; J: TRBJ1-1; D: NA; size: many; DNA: TGTGCCAGCAGGGATCCGAGACAGCTACCGAACACTGAAGCTTTCTTT; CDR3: CASRDPRQLPNTEAFF
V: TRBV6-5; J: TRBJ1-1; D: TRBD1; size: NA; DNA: TGTGCCAGCAGTTACCGGACAGGGATGGGCACTGAAGCTTTCTTT; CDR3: CASSYRTGMGTEAFF
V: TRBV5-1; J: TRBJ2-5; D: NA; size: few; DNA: TGCGCCAGCAGCCCTCGACTAGGGGAAGAGACCCAGTACTTC; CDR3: CASSPRLGEETQYF
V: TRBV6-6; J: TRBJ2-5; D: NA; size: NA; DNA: TGTGCCAGCAGTTACGCGCTCATACGGTCTAGCGTCCCAGAGACCCAGTACTTC; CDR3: CASSYALIRSSVPETQYF
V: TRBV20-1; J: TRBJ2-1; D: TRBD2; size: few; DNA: TGCAGTGCTAGGGGGACTAGCGGGAGAGTTGGGTACAATGAGCAGTTCTTC; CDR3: CSARGTSGRVGYNEQFF
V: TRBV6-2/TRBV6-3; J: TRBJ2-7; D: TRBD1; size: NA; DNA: TGTGCCAGCAAATACAGGGGGGCCTACGAGCAGTACTTC; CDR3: CASKYRGAYEQYF
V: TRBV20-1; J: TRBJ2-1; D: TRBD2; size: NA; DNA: TGCAGTGCTAGAGATCAGGCTAGCGGGAACTACAATGAGCAGTTCTTC; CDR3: CSARDQASGNYNEQFF
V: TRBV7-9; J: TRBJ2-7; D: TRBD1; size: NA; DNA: TGTGCCAGCAGCACCCCGACAGGGGACTCCTACGAGCAGTACTTC; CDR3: CASSTPTGDSYEQYF
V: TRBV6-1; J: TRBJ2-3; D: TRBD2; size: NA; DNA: TGTGCCAGCAGCCCAAAACGGACTAGCGGACGTCTCACAGATACGCAGTATTTT; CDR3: CASSPKRTSGRLTDTQYF
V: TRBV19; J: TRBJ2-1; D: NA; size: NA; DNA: TGTGCCAGTAGTATAGGGACCGGCGGCCCCCTACCGGGTGAGCAGTTCTTC; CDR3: CASSIGTGGPLPGEQFF
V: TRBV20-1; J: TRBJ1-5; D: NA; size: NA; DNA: TGCAGTGCTAAACATAGCAATCAGCCCCAGCATTTT; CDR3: CSAKHSNQPQHF